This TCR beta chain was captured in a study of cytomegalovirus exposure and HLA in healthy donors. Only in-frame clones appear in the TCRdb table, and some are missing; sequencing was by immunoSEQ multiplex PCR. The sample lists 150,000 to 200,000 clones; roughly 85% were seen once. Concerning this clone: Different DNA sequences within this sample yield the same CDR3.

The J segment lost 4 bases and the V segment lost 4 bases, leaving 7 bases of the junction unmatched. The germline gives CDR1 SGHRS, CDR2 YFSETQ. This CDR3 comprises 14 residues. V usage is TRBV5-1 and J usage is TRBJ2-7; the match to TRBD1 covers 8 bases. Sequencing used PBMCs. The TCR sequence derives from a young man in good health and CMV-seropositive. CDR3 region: CASSLQGATYEQYF. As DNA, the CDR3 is TGCGCCAGCAGCCTCCAGGGGGCCACTTACGAGCAGTACTTC.